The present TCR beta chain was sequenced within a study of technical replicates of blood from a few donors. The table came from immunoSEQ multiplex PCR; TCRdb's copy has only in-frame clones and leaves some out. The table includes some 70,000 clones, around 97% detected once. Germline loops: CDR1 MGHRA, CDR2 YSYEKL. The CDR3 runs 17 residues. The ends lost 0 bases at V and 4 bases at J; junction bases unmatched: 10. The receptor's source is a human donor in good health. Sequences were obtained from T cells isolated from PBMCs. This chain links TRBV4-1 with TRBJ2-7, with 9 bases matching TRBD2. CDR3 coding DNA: TGCGCCAGCAGCCAAGATTCGTACGTAGCGGGAGAGTACGAGCAGTACTTC. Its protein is CASSQDSYVAGEYEQYF.